Below, 14 T cell receptor beta chains from the same sample are listed, as sequenced in a study of T cell repertoires in cytomegalovirus infection. A single record per CDR3 protein comes from TCRdb applying MiXCR to the reads. The sample includes roughly 300,000 distinct CDR3 sequences, approximately 9.5% seen only once; the top ten take 4.3%. Sequenced material: PBMCs. The source is a human donor in good health (CMV status not recorded). Some clones in this sample may be carry-over from other donors' samples.

This clonotype was observed many times. The genes are TRBV7-2 and TRBJ2-1; 14 positions match TRBD2. The germline V gene has CDR1 SGHTA and CDR2 FQGNSA. The CDR3 length is 16 residues. V gave up 5 bases and J gave up 12 bases; unmatched junction bases: 12. The CDR3 DNA reads as TGTGCCAGCAGCCGACCGGGACTAGCGGGGGCGTGGGGGCAGTTCTTC. Protein: CASSRPGLAGAWGQFF. The full variable domain, with the rest looked up from reference TRBV7-2 and TRBJ2-1, is GAGVSQSPSNKVTEKGKDVELRCDPISGHTALYWYRQSLGQGLEFLIYFQGNSAPDKSGLPSDRFSAERTGGSVSTLTIQRTQQEDSAVYLCASSRPGLAGAWGQFFGPGTRLTVL.

This clonotype was seen at least ten times. The chain combines TRBV7-2 with TRBJ1-2, with D hard to call. With 1 base removed from V and 6 bases from J, the gap between germline ends came to 12 bases. CDR1 is SGHTA and CDR2 is FQGNSA in the germline V gene. There are 14 residues in the CDR3. In nucleotides, the CDR3 is TGTGCCAGCAGCTTAGACGGGAAACGGGATGGCTACACCTTC. Translating it yields CASSLDGKRDGYTF.

The rearrangement links TRBV5-1 to TRBJ2-5; possible D gene TRBD1, 5 bases. Germline V CDR1 and CDR2: SGHRS, YFSETQ. The length of the CDR3 is 15 residues. V was pared by 0 bases and J by 5 bases, with 14 bases between. The CDR3 loop reads CASSLVQDPVETQYF. The CDR3 DNA follows: TGCGCCAGCAGCTTGGTACAGGATCCTGTGGAGACCCAGTACTTC.

V gene TRBV9 combines with J gene TRBJ2-7, with D perhaps TRBD1 or TRBD2 (5 bases each). From germline, CDR1 is SGDLS and CDR2 YYNGEE. CDR3 length: 15 amino acids. V was trimmed by 4 bases and J by 3 bases, leaving 17 bases between them. The CDR3 region has the DNA TGTGCCAGCAGCCCTACCCCCGGGACGGTCTACGAGCAGTACTTC. Encoded protein: CASSPTPGTVYEQYF.

This clonotype came up many times. V is TRBV30 and J is TRBJ2-1, with 7 positions matching TRBD1. Trimming took 5 bases from V and 8 from J; bases not matched to a gene: 6. Germline V gene lookup returns CDR1 GTSNPN and CDR2 SVGIG (reference sequence). The CDR3 is made up of 12 amino acids. CDR3: CAWDRAGDEQFF. The CDR3 DNA is TGTGCCTGGGACAGGGCCGGGGATGAGCAGTTCTTC. The full variable domain, with the rest looked up from reference TRBV30 and TRBJ2-1, is SQTIHQWPATLVQPVGSPLSLECTVEGTSNPNLYWYRQAAGRGLQLLFYSVGIGQISSEVPQNLSASRPQDRQFILSSKKLLLSDSGFYLCAWDRAGDEQFFGPGTRLTVL.

This chain links TRBV20-1 with TRBJ2-1; 9 nucleotides agree with TRBD1. Germline V lookup: CDR1 DFQATT, CDR2 SNEGSKA (reference sequence). The CDR3 runs to 15 residues. J gave up 3 bases and V 5 bases, and 8 bases lay outside the gene matches. This CDR3 reads CSARRTGEFYNEQFF. The CDR3 nucleotides are TGCAGTGCTCGTAGGACAGGGGAATTCTACAATGAGCAGTTCTTC.

This clonotype was counted ten times or more. The chain has TRBV7-2 and TRBJ1-5; D is ambiguous. Trimming left V 5 bases short and J 4 bases short, with 9 bases between. The CDR3 runs 13 residues. Germline CDR1 reads SGHTA; CDR2 reads FQGNSA. DNA of the CDR3: TGTGCCAGCAGCCCCCGACTGAATCAGCCCCAGCATTTT. Translating it yields CASSPRLNQPQHF.

V usage is TRBV7-9 and J usage is TRBJ2-5; possible D gene TRBD1, 5 bases. CDR3 size: 12 residues. V was shortened by 10 bases and J by 4 bases, with 13 bases between the two germline ends. Germline V gene sequence: CDR1 SEHNR, CDR2 FQNEAQ (reference sequence). As DNA, the CDR3 is TGTGCCACTCGAACGACAGTAGAGACCCAGTACTTC. Amino acid sequence: CATRTTVETQYF.

The chain links TRBV4-1 to TRBJ1-3, with a tentative D call TRBD1 (6 bases). The germline V gene encodes CDR1 MGHRA and CDR2 YSYEKL. This CDR3 region has 15 residues. Trimming pared 5 bases from V and 0 bases from J, leaving 11 bases between. CDR3 bases: TGCGCCAGCAGCAACAGGGACCACTCTGGAAACACCATATATTTT. Its protein is CASSNRDHSGNTIYF.

This clonotype came up a few times. J is TRBJ1-5 and V is TRBV12-3 or TRBV12-4, with TRBD1 matching 8 bases. V lost 1 base to trimming and J lost 1 base; unmatched junction nucleotides: 9. This CDR3 comprises 18 residues. The CDR3 coding sequence is TGTGCCAGCAGTTTAGAACGGACAGGGATGGGCAGCAATCAGCCCCAGCATTTT. Residues: CASSLERTGMGSNQPQHF.

There are a few counts of this clonotype. V usage is TRBV27 and J usage is TRBJ2-1, with D possibly being TRBD2 (6 bases). Per the germline V gene, CDR1 is MNHEY and CDR2 is SMNVEV (reference sequence). The CDR3 is 15 residues long. The ends were cut back, 0 bases at V and 3 bases at J, with 9 bases in the middle. CDR3: CASSLSLASYNEQFF. Written as DNA, the CDR3 is TGTGCCAGCAGTTTATCGCTAGCGAGCTACAATGAGCAGTTCTTC.

The chain joins TRBV6-6 to TRBJ2-3; 10 bases fit TRBD2. V lost 0 bases to trimming and J lost 4 bases; unmatched junction nucleotides: 4. Germline CDR1 MNHNY, CDR2 SVGAGI (reference sequence). This CDR3 spans 16 amino acids. The CDR3 DNA sequence: TGTGCCAGCAGTTACTCGAAAGCGGGGGGGCCAGATACGCAGTATTTT. This gives the protein CASSYSKAGGPDTQYF.

This clonotype was observed a handful of times. The chain joins TRBV6-1 to TRBJ1-5, with 7 bases aligning to TRBD1. The CDR3 is made up of 17 amino acids. In germline, CDR1 is MNHNS, CDR2 SASEGT. The junction had 16 bases not matched to a gene; V was cut back by 6 bases and J by 5 bases. As DNA, the CDR3 is TGTGCCAGCAGGCCAACCGCCCAGACAGGGATTTATCAGCCCCAGCATTTT. It codes for CASRPTAQTGIYQPQHF.

The chain has TRBV20-1 and TRBJ1-5; TRBD1 matches at 9 bases. The J segment lost 7 bases and the V segment lost 6 bases, leaving 10 bases of the junction unmatched. The CDR3 extends over 14 amino acids. Germline lookup yields CDR1 DFQATT and CDR2 SNEGSKA (reference sequence). The CDR3 DNA reads as TGCAGTGCGGAAAACAGGGGGCGCCGACAGCCCCAGCATTTT. The encoded protein is CSAENRGRRQPQHF.